Here is one TCR beta chain with its context. Its antigen is undetermined. Collection of lesional scalp punch biopsies and peripheral blood was performed in alopecia areata patients. The data belong to a study of CD8+ T cells in alopecia areata. At the level of the study: Tofacitinib treatment spanned 6 to 18 months, with 6 months off drug afterward.

Extraction and reverse transcription of RNA yielded cDNA as the sequencing template. The repertoire was sequenced with immunoSEQ multiplex PCR; TCRdb's copy has only in-frame clones and lacks some. The sample consists of 180,000 or so clones, 63% of them appearing once. Notes on the study in general: Lesional scalp, especially alopecia totalis/universalis, showed higher clonality than normal scalp. It was less clear whether patients shared TCRs than it was in mice, possibly because of HLA.

This TCR was sampled from a human donor with alopecia areata. The material was CD4+ T cells sorted from blood, obtained at week 0.

CDR3 sequence: CASSVESRSYGYTF. The CDR3 DNA is TGTGCCAGCAGCGTAGAGAGTCGGTCCTATGGCTACACCTTC. V is TRBV9 and J is TRBJ1-2; no clear D gene. From germline, CDR1 is SGDLS and CDR2 YYNGEE. The CDR3 is 14 amino acids. V lost 0 bases and J 4 bases, leaving 10 bases between the germline ends.